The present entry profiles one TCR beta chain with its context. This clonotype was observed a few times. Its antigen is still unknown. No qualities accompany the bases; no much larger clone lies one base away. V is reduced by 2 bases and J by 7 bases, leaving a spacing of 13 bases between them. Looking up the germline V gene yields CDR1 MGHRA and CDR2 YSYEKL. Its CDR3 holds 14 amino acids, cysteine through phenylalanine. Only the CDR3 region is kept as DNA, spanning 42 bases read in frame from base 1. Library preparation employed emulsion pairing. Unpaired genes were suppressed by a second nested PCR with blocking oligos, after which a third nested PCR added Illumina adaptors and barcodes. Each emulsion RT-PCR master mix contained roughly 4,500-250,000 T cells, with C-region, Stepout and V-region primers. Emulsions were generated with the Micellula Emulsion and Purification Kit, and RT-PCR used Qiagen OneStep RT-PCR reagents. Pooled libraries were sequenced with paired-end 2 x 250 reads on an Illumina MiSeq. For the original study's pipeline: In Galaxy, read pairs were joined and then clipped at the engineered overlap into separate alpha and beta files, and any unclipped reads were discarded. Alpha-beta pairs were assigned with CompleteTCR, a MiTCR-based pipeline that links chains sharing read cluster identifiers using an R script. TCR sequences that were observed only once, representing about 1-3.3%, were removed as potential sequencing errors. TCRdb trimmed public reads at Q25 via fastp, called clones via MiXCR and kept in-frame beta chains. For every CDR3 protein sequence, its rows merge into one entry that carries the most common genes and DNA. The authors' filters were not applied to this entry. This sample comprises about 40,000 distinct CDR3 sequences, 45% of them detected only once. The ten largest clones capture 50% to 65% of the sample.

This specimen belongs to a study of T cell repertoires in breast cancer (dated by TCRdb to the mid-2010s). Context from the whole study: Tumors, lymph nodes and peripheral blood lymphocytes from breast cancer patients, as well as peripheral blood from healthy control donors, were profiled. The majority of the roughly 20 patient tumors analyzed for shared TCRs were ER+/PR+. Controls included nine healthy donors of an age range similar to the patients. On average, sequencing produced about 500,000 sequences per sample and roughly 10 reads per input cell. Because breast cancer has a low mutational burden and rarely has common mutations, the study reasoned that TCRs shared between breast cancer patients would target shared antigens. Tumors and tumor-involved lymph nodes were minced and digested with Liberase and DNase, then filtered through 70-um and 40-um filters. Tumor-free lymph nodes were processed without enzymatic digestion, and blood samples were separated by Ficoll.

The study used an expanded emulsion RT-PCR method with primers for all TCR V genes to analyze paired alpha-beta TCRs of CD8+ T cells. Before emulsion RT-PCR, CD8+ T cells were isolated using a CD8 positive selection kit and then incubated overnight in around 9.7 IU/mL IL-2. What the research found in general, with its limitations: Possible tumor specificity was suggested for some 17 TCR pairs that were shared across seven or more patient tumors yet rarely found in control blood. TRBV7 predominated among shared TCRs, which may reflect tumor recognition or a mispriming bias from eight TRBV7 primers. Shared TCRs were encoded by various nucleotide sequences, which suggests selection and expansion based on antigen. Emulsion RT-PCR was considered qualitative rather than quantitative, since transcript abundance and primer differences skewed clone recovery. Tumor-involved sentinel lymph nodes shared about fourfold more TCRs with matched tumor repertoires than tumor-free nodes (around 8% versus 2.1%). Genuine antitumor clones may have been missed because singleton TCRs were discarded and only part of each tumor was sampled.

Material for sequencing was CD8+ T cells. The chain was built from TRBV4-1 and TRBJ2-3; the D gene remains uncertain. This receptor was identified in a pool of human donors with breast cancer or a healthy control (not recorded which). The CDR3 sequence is CASSQPEYANTQYF. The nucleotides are TGCGCCAGCAGCCAACCCGAATACGCGAATACGCAGTATTTT.